The following is a T cell receptor beta chain sequence with its context. The antigen is not known. The data were taken from a study of shared clonotypes between healthy human individuals. Whole-study findings and limits: Relative to memory subsets, naive subsets generally showed larger estimated richness. Naive CD4 clonotypes were shared across several donors at about 5.3%.

The CDR3 is made up of 13 amino acids. Germline CDR1 and CDR2: SEHNR and FQNEAQ (reference sequence). V was shortened by 2 bases and J by 3 bases, with 7 bases between the two germline ends. The donor population consisted of healthy HIV-negative adults with no recent acute infections or vaccinations. At deep level, the assay was performed. This table comes from immunoSEQ multiplex PCR, and its TCRdb copy is limited to in-frame clones, with some not included. The top ten hold 30% to 40% of the sample, which has approximately 640,000 clones, about 92% seen once. This TCR was sampled from a man aged 18 to 30 in good health. Some clones in this sample may be carry-over from other donors' samples. Sequenced material: memory CD8+ T cells from PBMCs. The subset here: CD45RO+ cells pooled with CCR7-negative TemRA cells. The chain couples TRBV7-9 to TRBJ1-1; unclear D gene. The CDR3 here is CASSLPSHTEAFF. In DNA, the CDR3 is TGTGCCAGCAGCTTACCTAGCCACACTGAAGCTTTCTTT.